This passage covers 9 T cell receptor beta chains from one sample sequenced in a study of T-cell memory formation after mild COVID-19. Each CDR3 protein gets one entry after TCRdb re-called the 5' RACE reads with MiXCR. This table has over 400,000 distinct CDR3 sequences, around 22% appearing once. Sequenced input: PBMCs or a T cell subset sorted from them (not recorded which). The receptors originated from an adult woman who had mild COVID-19 (a few samples of this study predate the infection). Cell type and time point are not known.

This clonotype has only a few counts. The chain is built from TRBV7-9 and TRBJ2-7, with D perhaps assigned TRBD1 or TRBD2 (5 bases each). This CDR3 contains 16 residues. V gave up 2 bases and J gave up 4 bases, with 18 bases separating them. The germline gives CDR1 SEHNR, CDR2 FQNEAQ (reference sequence). CDR3 coding DNA: TGTGCCAGCAGCTTAAGTACCGGGGCAGAATGGTACGAGCAGTACTTC. Translated, it gives CASSLSTGAEWYEQYF.

This clonotype was seen more than once but under ten times. The chain is built from TRBV7-8 and TRBJ2-7; D may be TRBD1 (5 bases). Germline CDR1 and CDR2: SGHVS and FQNEAQ. The ends were cut back, 5 bases at V and 4 bases at J, with 15 bases in the middle. CDR3 length: 14 amino acids. DNA for the CDR3: TGTGCCAGCAGCCAAAACACAAGGGGATACGAGCAGTACTTC. Its protein product is CASSQNTRGYEQYF.

This chain joins TRBV9 and TRBJ2-5, with 7 bases matching TRBD2. The CDR3 totals 15 residues. Germline V lookup: CDR1 SGDLS, CDR2 YYNGEE. V lost 4 bases and J lost 3; bases outside the gene matches: 9. DNA of the CDR3: TGTGCCAGCAGCCCATCGGGGGGAACCAAAGAGACCCAGTACTTC. This translates into CASSPSGGTKETQYF. Variable domain in full (rest from reference TRBV9 and TRBJ2-5): DSGVTQTPKHLITATGQRVTLRCSPRSGDLSVYWYQQSLDQGLQFLIQYYNGEERAKGNILERFSAQQFPDLHSELNLSSLELGDSALYFCASSPSGGTKETQYFGPGTRLLVL.

There are a few counts of this clonotype. The CDR3 reads CASSYRNSGANVLTF. The CDR3 region has the DNA TGTGCCAGCAGTTACAGAAACTCTGGGGCCAACGTCCTGACTTTC. The chain employs TRBV6-2 or TRBV6-3 and TRBJ2-6; D is unclear. The germline CDR1 and CDR2 sequences are MNHEY and SVGEGT. Deletions cut 2 bases from V and 0 bases from J, with 5 bases between. This CDR3 contains 15 residues.

This sequence joins TRBV25-1 and TRBJ1-1, with D uncertain. The CDR3 totals 11 residues. The ends were cut back, 2 bases at V and 7 bases at J, with 5 bases in the middle. Germline lookup yields CDR1 MGHDK and CDR2 SYGVNS. The CDR3 here is CASSEGVEAFF. The CDR3 coding sequence is TGTGCCAGCAGTGAAGGGGTTGAAGCTTTCTTT.

Ten or more counts support this clonotype. The genes are TRBV5-1 and TRBJ2-1; D may match TRBD1 or TRBD2 (5 bases each). V was pared by 3 bases and J by 3 bases, with 13 bases between. The CDR3 consists of 15 residues. Germline V lookup: CDR1 SGHRS, CDR2 YFSETQ. The CDR3 DNA follows: TGCGCCAGCAGCTCCGCCGGGACGCTCTACAATGAGCAGTTCTTC. It is translated as CASSSAGTLYNEQFF.

The gene calls are TRBV5-1 and TRBJ2-3, with TRBD2 as a possible D gene (6 bases). The CDR3 length is 16 residues. The germline V gene has CDR1 SGHRS and CDR2 YFSETQ. V lost 4 bases to trimming and J lost 1 base, with 16 bases between them. This CDR3 is CASSKSVAARTDTQYF. The CDR3 nucleotides are TGCGCCAGCAGCAAGTCGGTAGCGGCCCGCACAGATACGCAGTATTTT.

The rearrangement uses TRBV12-3 or TRBV12-4 and TRBJ2-3; D may be TRBD1 (5 bases). Between the trimmed V and J ends, which lost 1 base and 4 bases, there was a span of 12 bases. This CDR3 region has 15 residues. In DNA, the CDR3 is TGTGCCAGCAGTTTAGGGGGAAAAGGGGCAGATACGCAGTATTTT. It codes for CASSLGGKGADTQYF.

The rearrangement links TRBV27 to TRBJ2-7; TRBD1 agrees at 7 bases. Germline V lookup: CDR1 MNHEY, CDR2 SMNVEV (reference sequence). CDR3 length equals 13 residues. J was trimmed by 5 bases and V by 3 bases; bases with no gene match: 4. This CDR3 is CASSLTGWHEQYF. CDR3 in DNA: TGTGCCAGCAGTTTGACAGGGTGGCACGAGCAGTACTTC.